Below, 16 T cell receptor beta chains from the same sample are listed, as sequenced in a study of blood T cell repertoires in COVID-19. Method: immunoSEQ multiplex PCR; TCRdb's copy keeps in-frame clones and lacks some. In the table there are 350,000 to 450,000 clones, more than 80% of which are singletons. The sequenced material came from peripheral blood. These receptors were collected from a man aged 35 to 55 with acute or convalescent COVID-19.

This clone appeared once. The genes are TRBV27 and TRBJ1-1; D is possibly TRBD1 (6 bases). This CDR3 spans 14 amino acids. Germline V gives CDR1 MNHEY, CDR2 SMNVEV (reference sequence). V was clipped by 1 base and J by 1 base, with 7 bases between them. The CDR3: CASSLLGGNTEAFF. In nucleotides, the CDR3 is TGTGCCAGCAGTTTATTAGGGGGGAACACTGAAGCTTTCTTT.

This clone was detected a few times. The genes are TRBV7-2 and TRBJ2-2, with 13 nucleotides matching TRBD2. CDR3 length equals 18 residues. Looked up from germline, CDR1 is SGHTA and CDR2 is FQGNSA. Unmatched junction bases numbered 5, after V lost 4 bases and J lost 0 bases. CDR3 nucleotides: TGTGCCAGCAGCTCGGGACTAGCGGGGCATGCGAACACCGGGGAGCTGTTTTTT. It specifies CASSSGLAGHANTGELFF.

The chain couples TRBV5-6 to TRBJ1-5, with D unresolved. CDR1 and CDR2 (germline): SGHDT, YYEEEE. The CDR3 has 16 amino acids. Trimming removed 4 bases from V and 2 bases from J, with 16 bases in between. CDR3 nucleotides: TGTGCCAGCAGCCGGGAGATCGAGTTTGGCAATCAGCCCCAGCATTTT. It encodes CASSREIEFGNQPQHF. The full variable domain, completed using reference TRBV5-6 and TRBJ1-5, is DAGVTQSPTHLIKTRGQQVTLRCSPKSGHDTVSWYQQALGQGPQFIFQYYEEEERQRGNFPDRFSGHQFPNYSSELNVNALLLGDSALYLCASSREIEFGNQPQHFGDGTRLSIL.

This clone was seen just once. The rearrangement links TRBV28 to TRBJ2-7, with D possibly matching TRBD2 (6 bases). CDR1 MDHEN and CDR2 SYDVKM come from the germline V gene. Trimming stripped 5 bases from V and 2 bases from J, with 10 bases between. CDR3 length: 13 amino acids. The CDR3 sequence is CASSTTSPYEQYF. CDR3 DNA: TGTGCCAGCAGTACTACTAGCCCCTACGAGCAGTACTTC.

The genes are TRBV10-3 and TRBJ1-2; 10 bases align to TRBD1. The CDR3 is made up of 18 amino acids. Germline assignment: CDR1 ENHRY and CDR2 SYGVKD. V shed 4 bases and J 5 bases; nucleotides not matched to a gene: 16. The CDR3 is CAISGPGTGAPRDYGYTF. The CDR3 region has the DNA TGTGCCATCAGTGGTCCCGGGACAGGGGCTCCGAGAGATTATGGCTACACCTTC.

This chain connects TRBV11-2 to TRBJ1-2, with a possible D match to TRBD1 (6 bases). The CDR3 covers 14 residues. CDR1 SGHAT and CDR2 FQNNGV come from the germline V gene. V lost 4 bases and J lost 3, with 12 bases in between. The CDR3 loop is CASSSPPGDYGYTF. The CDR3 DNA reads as TGTGCCAGCAGCTCCCCCCCAGGGGACTATGGCTACACCTTC.

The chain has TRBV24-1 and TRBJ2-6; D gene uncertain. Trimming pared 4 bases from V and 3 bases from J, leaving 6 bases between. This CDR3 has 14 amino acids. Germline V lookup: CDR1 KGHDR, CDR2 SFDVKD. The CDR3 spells CATSDSGGANVLTF. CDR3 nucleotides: TGTGCCACCAGTGACTCCGGTGGGGCCAACGTCCTGACTTTC.

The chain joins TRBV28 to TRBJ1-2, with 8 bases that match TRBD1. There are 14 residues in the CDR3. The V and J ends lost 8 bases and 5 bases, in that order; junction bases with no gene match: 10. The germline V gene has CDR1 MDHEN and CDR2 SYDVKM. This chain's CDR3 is CASGADRGFYGYTF. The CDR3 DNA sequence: TGTGCCAGCGGTGCCGACAGGGGATTTTATGGCTACACCTTC.

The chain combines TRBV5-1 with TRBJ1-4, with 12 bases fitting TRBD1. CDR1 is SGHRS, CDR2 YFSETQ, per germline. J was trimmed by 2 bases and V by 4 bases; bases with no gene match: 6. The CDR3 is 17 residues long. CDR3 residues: CASSRGTGGATNEKLFF. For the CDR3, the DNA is TGCGCCAGCAGCCGAGGGACAGGGGGCGCGACTAATGAAAAACTGTTTTTT.

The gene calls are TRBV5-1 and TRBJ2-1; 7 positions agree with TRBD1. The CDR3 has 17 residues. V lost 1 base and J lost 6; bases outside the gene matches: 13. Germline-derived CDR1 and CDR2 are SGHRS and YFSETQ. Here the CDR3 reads CASSLSGQPASRNEQFF. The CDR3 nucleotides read TGCGCCAGCAGCTTGTCGGGACAGCCGGCCTCACGCAATGAGCAGTTCTTC.

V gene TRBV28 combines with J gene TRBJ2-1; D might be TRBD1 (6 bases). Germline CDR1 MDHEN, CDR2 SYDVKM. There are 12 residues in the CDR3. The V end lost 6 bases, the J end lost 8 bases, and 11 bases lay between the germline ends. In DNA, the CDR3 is TGTGCCAGCAGATGGACAGCCCATGAGCAGTTCTTC. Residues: CASRWTAHEQFF.

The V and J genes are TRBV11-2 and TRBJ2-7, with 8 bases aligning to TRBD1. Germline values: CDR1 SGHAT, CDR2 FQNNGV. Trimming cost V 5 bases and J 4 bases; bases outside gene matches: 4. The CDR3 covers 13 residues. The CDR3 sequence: CASSLTGGYEQYF. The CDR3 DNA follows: TGTGCCAGCAGCCTAACAGGGGGATACGAGCAGTACTTC.

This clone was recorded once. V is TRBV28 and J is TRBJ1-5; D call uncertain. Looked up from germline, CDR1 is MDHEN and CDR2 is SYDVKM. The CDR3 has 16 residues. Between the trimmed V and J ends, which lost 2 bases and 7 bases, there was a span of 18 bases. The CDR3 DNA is TGTGCCAGCAGTTTAGGAGGTATAGGCGTTGGACAGCCCCAGCATTTT. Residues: CASSLGGIGVGQPQHF.

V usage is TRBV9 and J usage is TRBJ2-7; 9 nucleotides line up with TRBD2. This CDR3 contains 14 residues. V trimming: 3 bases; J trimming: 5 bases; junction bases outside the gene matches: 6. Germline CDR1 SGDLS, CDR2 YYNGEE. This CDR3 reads CASSEAGTSHEQYF. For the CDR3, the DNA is TGTGCCAGCAGCGAGGCGGGGACTAGCCACGAGCAGTACTTC.

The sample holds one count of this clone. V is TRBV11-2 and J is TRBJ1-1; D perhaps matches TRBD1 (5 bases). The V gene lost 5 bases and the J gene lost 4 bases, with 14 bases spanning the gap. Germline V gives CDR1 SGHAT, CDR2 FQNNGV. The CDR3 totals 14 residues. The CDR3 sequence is CASSRPQGITEAFF. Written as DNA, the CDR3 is TGTGCCAGCAGCCGCCCCCAGGGAATCACTGAAGCTTTCTTT.

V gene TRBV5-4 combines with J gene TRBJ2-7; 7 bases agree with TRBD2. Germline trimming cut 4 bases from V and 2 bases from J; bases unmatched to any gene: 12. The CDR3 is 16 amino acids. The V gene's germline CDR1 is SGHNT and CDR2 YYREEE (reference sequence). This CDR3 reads CASSRVGGRRTYEQYF. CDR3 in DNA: TGTGCCAGCAGCCGGGTAGGCGGGAGAAGAACCTACGAGCAGTACTTC.